The rows below give T cell receptor beta chains drawn from one sample of a study of identical twins. TCRdb redid the calling of the 5' RACE reads with MiXCR, one entry per CDR3 protein. The sample gives fewer than 900,000 distinct CDR3 sequences, about 20% of which show up once; around 13% is in the top ten. The data also belong to a second study, concerning T cells expressing NK-cell markers.

Sequences were obtained from PBMCs. The receptors come from a woman between 18 and 29 years old in good health. The conserved cysteine and the conserved F or W are not part of the CDR3 here. A D gene is named only where the DNA matches it firmly.

v_call	j_call	d_call	cdr3_aa
TRBV20-1	TRBJ1-1	.	SARPGTPNTEAF
TRBV21-1	TRBJ2-5	.	ASATGEQETQY
TRBV20-1	TRBJ2-1	TRBD2	SATTTSGRNNEQF
TRBV6-2/TRBV6-3	TRBJ2-1	.	ASRKNNEQF
TRBV6-5	TRBJ1-2	TRBD1	ASRRDSYGYT
TRBV5-6	TRBJ1-1	.	ASSLMVPGEAF
TRBV4-3	TRBJ1-6	.	ASSLEMKANSPLH
TRBV24-1	TRBJ1-5	.	ATVCRTYQPQH
TRBV6-2/TRBV6-3	TRBJ2-1	.	ASSSWTANEQF
TRBV4-2	TRBJ2-1	TRBD2	ASSQRGQDSGRLTYNEQF
TRBV20-1	TRBJ1-2	.	SARDYGEGMGGYT
TRBV20-1	TRBJ2-1	.	SAPTGTRIYNEQF
TRBV7-8	TRBJ1-5	TRBD1	ASSLQGAIQPQH
TRBV6-5	TRBJ2-7	TRBD2	ASSYSPSGASYEQY
TRBV7-2	TRBJ2-7	.	ASSLQRAYEQY
TRBV20-1	TRBJ2-3	.	STERGGDTQY